This paragraph reports one T cell receptor (beta chain). Its antigen is undetermined. One end of the junction fails to match germline, which may point to a read error. The CDR3 length is 11 residues. Germline V lookup: CDR1 DFQATT, CDR2 SNEGSKA (reference sequence). The data were taken from a study of blood T cells in healthy people across ages. General study points: Diversity figures derived from one million T cells were judged to underestimate the true value. Naive T cell percentage showed a strong correlation with the diversity of TCR beta. Naive CD4+ cell counts and diversity both ran higher in long-lived than in aged donors.

Next came a second PCR, run for about 7 to 12 cycles, which used a sample-barcoded 5' primer along with a J-beta primer mix. Each single sample gave us at least 3 million CDR3-containing paired-end reads. TCRdb analysed the 5' RACE reads with MiXCR anew, one entry per CDR3 protein. The sample holds 600,000 to 1,000,000 distinct CDR3 sequences, roughly 64% seen once. The specimen was blood. V usage is TRBV20-1 and J usage is TRBJ1-1; no clear D. This receptor was identified in a man under 40 in good health. The CDR3, as DNA: TGCACTGCTAAATTTAAGACTGAAGCTTTCTTT. It is translated as CTAKFKTEAFF.